This TCR beta chain was sequenced during a study of CD8 T cells in ankylosing spondylitis. Many counts were recorded for this clonotype. The antigen is undetermined. Germline values: CDR1 LNHNV, CDR2 YYDKDF (reference sequence). The CDR3 covers 15 residues. V shed 7 bases, J shed 6 bases, and the junction held 8 bases outside the gene matches. A quantitative 5'-RACE method, one with molecular barcodes, was used to make TCR beta libraries. One entry per CDR3 protein results from TCRdb running MiXCR on the 5' RACE reads. In the table there are 250,000 to 400,000 distinct CDR3 sequences, roughly 12% of which are singletons. Study-wide results and limits: Matched ankylosing spondylitis synovial fluid reportedly contained a significantly enriched population of disease-linked clones. Existing reports had already noted some motif variants in reactive arthritis synovial fluid and blood. Among TCR beta sequences, a motif of under ten highly homologous variants appeared characteristic of ankylosing spondylitis blood.

The material sequenced was blood, either unsorted or a sorted T cell fraction (not recorded which). The chain couples TRBV15 to TRBJ2-2; 10 nucleotides line up with TRBD1. The sequence came from a female donor with ankylosing spondylitis or in good health (not recorded which). CDR3 sequence reads: CATNPGQGSAGELFF. The CDR3, as DNA: TGTGCCACCAATCCGGGACAGGGGTCGGCCGGGGAGCTGTTTTTT.